These T cell receptor beta chains were read from a single sample in a study of blood T cell repertoires in COVID-19. Libraries were prepared by immunoSEQ multiplex PCR; TCRdb keeps only in-frame clonotypes and omits some of them. The data hold more than 65,000 clones, with around 88% observed a single time. The sample consisted of peripheral blood. The source is a woman aged 80 or over with active or convalescent COVID-19. Both conserved end residues are part of each CDR3. D genes are given only for firm matches. Size is omitted from some rows. Given values are once, few, many or a class for expanded clones.

J	V	size	D	CDR3	DNA
TRBJ2-1	TRBV6-1	.	.	CASSEGAEQFF	TGTGCCAGCAGTGAAGGGGCAGAGCAGTTCTTC
TRBJ1-1	TRBV6-4	many	TRBD1	CASSRTGNTEAFF	TGTGCCAGCAGTAGGACAGGGAACACTGAAGCTTTCTTT
TRBJ2-2	TRBV5-1	.	.	CASSLRENTGELFF	TGCGCCAGCAGCTTGCGGGAGAACACCGGGGAGCTGTTTTTT
TRBJ2-3	TRBV24-1	.	.	CATSAGSTDTQYF	TGTGCCACCAGTGCCGGGAGCACAGATACGCAGTATTTT
TRBJ2-1	TRBV27	.	TRBD1	CASSLTGQGGENEQFF	TGTGCCAGCAGTCTCACAGGACAGGGGGGGGAGAATGAGCAGTTCTTC
TRBJ2-3	TRBV4-1	once	.	CASSQQVIRDKNTDTQYF	TGCGCCAGCAGCCAGCAGGTCATTAGGGACAAGAACACAGATACGCAGTATTTT
TRBJ2-5	TRBV7-9	.	TRBD1	CASSLAATGGLETQYF	TGTGCCAGCAGCTTAGCGGCGACAGGGGGCTTAGAGACCCAGTACTTC
TRBJ2-3	TRBV21-1	.	.	CASSLPTGDEKREEFDTDTQYF	TGTGCCAGCAGCCTCCCGACAGGGGACGAAAAGCGGGAGGAATTCGACACAGATACGCAGTATTTT
TRBJ1-3	TRBV5-3	.	.	CARSLTVWSSGNTIYF	TGTGCCAGAAGCTTGACGGTTTGGAGCTCTGGAAACACCATATATTTT
TRBJ2-3	TRBV12-3/TRBV12-4	.	TRBD2	CASLAGGSDTQYF	TGTGCCAGCCTAGCGGGGGGCTCAGATACGCAGTATTTT
TRBJ1-2	TRBV28	.	.	CASSMTVNYGYTF	TGTGCCAGCAGTATGACAGTTAACTATGGCTACACCTTC
TRBJ2-3	TRBV4-1	.	.	CASSQVLASDTQYF	TGCGCCAGCAGCCAAGTCCTAGCGTCAGATACGCAGTATTTT
TRBJ2-1	TRBV7-6	.	TRBD1	CASSLRDRGGNEQFF	TGTGCCAGCAGCTTAAGGGACAGGGGGGGGAATGAGCAGTTCTTC
TRBJ2-1	TRBV3-1/TRBV3-2	few	.	CASSQDLGLFNEQFF	TGTGCCAGCAGCCAAGATTTGGGACTTTTCAATGAGCAGTTCTTC
TRBJ1-2	TRBV19	.	.	CASNSDRANYGYTF	TGTGCCAGTAATTCGGACAGAGCTAACTATGGCTACACCTTC
TRBJ1-2	TRBV28	.	.	CASSSYLDGYTF	TGTGCCAGCAGTTCCTATCTCGATGGCTACACCTTC
TRBJ1-1	TRBV6-5	.	TRBD1	CASSPGGYTEAFF	TGTGCCAGCAGCCCAGGGGGGTACACTGAAGCTTTCTTT
TRBJ2-4	TRBV13	.	.	CASSDRDLSIQYF	TGTGCCAGCAGCGACCGGGACTTAAGCATTCAGTACTTC
TRBJ2-5	TRBV5-6	.	TRBD2	CASSLVLAGVETQYF	TGTGCCAGCAGCTTGGTACTAGCGGGGGTCGAGACCCAGTACTTC
TRBJ2-3	TRBV2	.	.	CASSDLGGTQYF	TGTGCCAGCAGTGATTTAGGGGGTACGCAGTATTTT
TRBJ2-2	TRBV5-4	.	TRBD1	CASSLARGQTGELFF	TGTGCCAGCAGCTTAGCCAGGGGGCAGACCGGGGAGCTGTTTTTT
TRBJ1-6	TRBV7-2	.	TRBD1	CASSPWTGRYNSPLHF	TGTGCCAGCAGCCCATGGACAGGCCGATATAATTCACCCCTCCACTTT
TRBJ1-6	TRBV30	few	.	CACHLRGGSYNSPLHF	TGTGCCTGCCACCTGAGGGGGGGCTCCTATAATTCACCCCTCCACTTT
TRBJ2-2	TRBV7-2	.	.	CASSLARTSGELFF	TGTGCCAGCAGCTTAGCGAGAACGTCCGGGGAGCTGTTTTTT
TRBJ2-2	TRBV18	.	TRBD1	CASRPGGVRTGELFF	TGTGCCAGCCGACCAGGGGGAGTACGGACCGGGGAGCTGTTTTTT
TRBJ2-7	TRBV11-2	.	TRBD2	CASSSSSGGPYEQYF	TGTGCCAGCAGCTCCTCTTCGGGAGGGCCCTACGAGCAGTACTTC